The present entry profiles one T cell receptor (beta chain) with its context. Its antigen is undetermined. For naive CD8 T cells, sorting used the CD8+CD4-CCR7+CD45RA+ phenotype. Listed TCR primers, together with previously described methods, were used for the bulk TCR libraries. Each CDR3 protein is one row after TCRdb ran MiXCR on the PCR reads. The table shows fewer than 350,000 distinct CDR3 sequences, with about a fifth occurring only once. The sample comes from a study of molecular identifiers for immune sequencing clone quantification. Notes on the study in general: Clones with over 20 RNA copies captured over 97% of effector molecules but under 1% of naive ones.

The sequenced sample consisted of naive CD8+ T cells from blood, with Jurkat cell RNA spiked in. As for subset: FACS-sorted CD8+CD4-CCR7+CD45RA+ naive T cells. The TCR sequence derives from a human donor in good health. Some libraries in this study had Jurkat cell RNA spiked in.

In nucleotides, the CDR3 is TGCGCCAGCAGCTTGGAACTAGCGGCCCGAGATACGCAGTATTTT. Translation gives CASSLELAARDTQYF. The rearrangement joins TRBV5-1 to TRBJ2-3, with 8 bases identical to TRBD2. This CDR3 spans 15 amino acids. The V segment lost 0 bases and the J segment 5 bases; nucleotides outside the gene matches: 5. Germline CDR1 SGHRS, CDR2 YFSETQ.